A selection of T cell receptor beta chains follows, all from one sample in a study of T cell repertoires and Cas9 in healthy adults. Here immunoSEQ multiplex PCR was the method, and the copy in TCRdb shows in-frame clones only, minus some. This table has some 14,000 clones, around 90% appearing once. The sample consisted of Tregs (CD4+, CD25+, CD127-, CD137-, CD154-) from PBMCs; culture status not recorded. The receptors derive from a human donor in good health. Both conserved end residues are part of each CDR3. D genes are given only for firm matches. Size is omitted from some rows. Given values are once, few, many or a class for expanded clones.

abundance | d_gene | j_gene | v_gene | CDR3nt | CDR3aa
. | . | TRBJ1-6 | TRBV2 | TGTGCCAGCAGACAGGGCTGGTATAATTCACCCCTCCACTTT | CASRQGWYNSPLHF
. | TRBD1 | TRBJ1-2 | TRBV6-1 | TGTGCCAGCAGAACAGGGGCAGACTATGGCTACACCTTC | CASRTGADYGYTF
. | . | TRBJ1-1 | TRBV5-4 | TGTGCCAGCAGCTTTAGGGACATGAACACTGAAGCTTTCTTT | CASSFRDMNTEAFF
. | TRBD1 | TRBJ1-4 | TRBV15 | TGTGCCACCAGCAGCGGCAAAAACAGGGGAGACGAAAAACTGTTTTTT | CATSSGKNRGDEKLFF
. | TRBD2 | TRBJ2-7 | TRBV12-5 | TGTGCTAGTGGTTTGGTAGGCCCTAGCGGGGAGGTCTTCTACGAGCAGTACTTC | CASGLVGPSGEVFYEQYF
. | . | TRBJ2-2 | TRBV2 | TGTGCCAGCAGACCAAGAATAAACACCGGGGAGCTGTTTTTT | CASRPRINTGELFF
. | . | TRBJ2-2 | TRBV2 | TGTGCCAGCAGCTCGAACACCGGGGAGCTGTTTTTT | CASSSNTGELFF
. | TRBD2 | TRBJ2-1 | TRBV25-1 | TGTGCCAGCAGTGAATTGGGCCTACTAGCGGAGCAGTTCTTC | CASSELGLLAEQFF
. | . | TRBJ1-5 | TRBV10-3 | TGTGCCATCAGTGAGTCGATGGGGGGTGATAGCAATCAGCCCCAGCATTTT | CAISESMGGDSNQPQHF
. | . | TRBJ1-2 | TRBV11-1 | TGTGCCAGCAGCTTACAGGGGAAAGACTATGGCTACACCTTC | CASSLQGKDYGYTF
. | . | TRBJ1-1 | TRBV5-1 | TGCGCCAGCCAGGGACAACCGAACACTGAAGCTTTCTTT | CASQGQPNTEAFF
. | TRBD1 | TRBJ2-2 | TRBV25-1 | TGTGCCAGCTCAGGGGACAGGGGTTGGACCGGGGAGCTGTTTTTT | CASSGDRGWTGELFF
. | . | TRBJ2-4 | TRBV10-3 | TGTGCCATCAGTGAGATCAGGGACGGCAAAAACATTCAGTACTTC | CAISEIRDGKNIQYF
. | . | TRBJ2-3 | TRBV9 | TGTGCCAGCAGCGTATCTGGGGGGCTCACAGATACGCAGTATTTT | CASSVSGGLTDTQYF
. | TRBD1 | TRBJ1-3 | TRBV29-1 | TGCAGCGTTGTTGGGGACAGGGGTAACACCATATATTTT | CSVVGDRGNTIYF
. | TRBD2 | TRBJ2-2 | TRBV2 | TGTGCCAGCAGTCCAGGGACTAGATGGGCCGGGGAGCTGTTTTTT | CASSPGTRWAGELFF
once | . | TRBJ1-3 | TRBV2 | TGTGCCAGCAGTGTGGGTGTTGGCGGAGGAAACACCATATATTTT | CASSVGVGGGNTIYF
. | . | TRBJ1-1 | TRBV6-6 | TGTGCCAGCAGCTACCCCCGGGGGCGAGGAACTGAAGCTTTCTTT | CASSYPRGRGTEAFF